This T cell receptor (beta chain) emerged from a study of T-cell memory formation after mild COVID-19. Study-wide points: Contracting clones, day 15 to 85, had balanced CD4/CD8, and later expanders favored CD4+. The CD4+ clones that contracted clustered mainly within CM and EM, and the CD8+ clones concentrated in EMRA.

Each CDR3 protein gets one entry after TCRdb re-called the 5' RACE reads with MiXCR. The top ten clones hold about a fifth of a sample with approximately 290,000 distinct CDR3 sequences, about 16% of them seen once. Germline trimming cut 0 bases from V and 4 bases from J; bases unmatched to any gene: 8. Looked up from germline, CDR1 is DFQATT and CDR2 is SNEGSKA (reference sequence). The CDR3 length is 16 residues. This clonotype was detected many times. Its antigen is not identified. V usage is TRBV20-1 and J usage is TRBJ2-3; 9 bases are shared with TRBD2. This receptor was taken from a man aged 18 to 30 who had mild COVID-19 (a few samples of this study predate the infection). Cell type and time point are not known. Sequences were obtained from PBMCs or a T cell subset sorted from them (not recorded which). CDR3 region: CSARDIASGDADTQYF. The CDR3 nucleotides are TGCAGTGCTAGAGATATAGCTAGCGGGGATGCAGATACGCAGTATTTT.